What follows are 23 T cell receptor beta chains derived from one specimen sequenced in a study of T-cell reconstitution after alpha-beta-depleted transplantation in children. A library of TCRbeta sequences, prepared with unique molecular identifiers, was generated. TCRdb processed the PCR reads anew with MiXCR; each CDR3 protein has one entry. Of around 370,000 distinct CDR3 sequences in the sample, 10% were seen once. Sequencing was performed on PBMCs from the stem cell graft donor, taken from the stem cell graft. The receptors here all came from a human donor who donated a stem cell graft to a child with acute lymphoblastic leukemia.

This clonotype has a handful of counts. CDR3 in amino acids: CASSGGTGAYGYTF. The CDR3 region has the DNA TGTGCCAGCAGTGGGGGGACAGGGGCCTATGGCTACACCTTC. The rearrangement links TRBV25-1 to TRBJ1-2; TRBD1 matches at 10 bases. Germline V gene sequence: CDR1 MGHDK, CDR2 SYGVNS. The CDR3 consists of 14 residues. V dropped 4 bases and J dropped 4; count of bases not matched to a gene: 3.

This clonotype was found a few times. This rearrangement joins TRBV6-2 or TRBV6-3 to TRBJ1-5, with 7 bases fitting TRBD1. V lost 2 bases, J lost 2 bases, and 12 bases stayed unmatched. This CDR3 comprises 18 residues. Germline loops: CDR1 MNHEY, CDR2 SVGEGT. The chain's CDR3 is CASSYTATGTVGNQPQHF. The CDR3, as DNA: TGTGCCAGCAGTTACACTGCGACCGGGACAGTCGGCAATCAGCCCCAGCATTTT.

This clonotype was observed a few times. The chain recombines TRBV7-8 with TRBJ2-1; D possibly uses TRBD1 or TRBD2 (5 bases each). V dropped 5 bases and J dropped 6 bases, with 17 bases sitting between them. This CDR3 is built from 15 residues. Germline V gene lookup returns CDR1 SGHVS and CDR2 FQNEAQ. This chain's CDR3 is CASSPGPAGGNEQFF. In DNA, the CDR3 is TGTGCCAGCAGCCCAGGGCCAGCTGGGGGCAATGAGCAGTTCTTC.

The chain carries TRBV10-3 and TRBJ2-3; 11 bases are shared with TRBD2. The CDR3 totals 17 residues. The trim removed 7 bases at V and 0 bases at J, leaving 9 bases unmatched. Germline V gives CDR1 ENHRY, CDR2 SYGVKD. CDR3 bases: TGTGCCATCATGTCTCCTAGCGGGAGGCTTAGCACAGATACGCAGTATTTT. Its protein is CAIMSPSGRLSTDTQYF.

V usage is TRBV20-1 and J usage is TRBJ2-5, with D perhaps TRBD1 (7 bases). The germline gives CDR1 DFQATT, CDR2 SNEGSKA (reference sequence). This CDR3 has 14 amino acids. The V and J ends lost 5 bases and 5 bases respectively, with 18 bases between them. CDR3 amino acids: CSAPDRRGPETQYF. In DNA form, the CDR3 reads TGCAGTGCTCCCGATAGGAGGGGGCCCGAGACCCAGTACTTC.

This clonotype was observed a few times. The chain uses TRBV4-1 and TRBJ1-1, with 7 positions matching TRBD1. Germline CDR1 MGHRA, CDR2 YSYEKL. The CDR3 consists of 13 residues. V shed 4 bases, J shed 8 bases, and the junction held 7 bases outside the gene matches. This CDR3 reads CASSPGQIPEAFF. Here the CDR3 DNA reads TGCGCCAGCAGCCCGGGACAGATCCCAGAAGCTTTCTTT.

V usage is TRBV4-3 and J usage is TRBJ2-7; maybe TRBD2 (6 bases). Trimming left V 1 base short and J 4 bases short, with 17 bases between. The CDR3 consists of 16 residues. CDR1 and CDR2 (germline): LGHNA, YSLEER. This CDR3 is CASSQGLKTREYEQYF. In DNA, the CDR3 is TGCGCCAGCAGCCAAGGGTTAAAAACTCGGGAGTACGAGCAGTACTTC.

This clonotype came up many times. The rearrangement links TRBV7-2 to TRBJ2-7; TRBD2 might be the D (6 bases). The ends were cut back, 6 bases at V and 3 bases at J, with 12 bases in the middle. Germline V gives CDR1 SGHTA, CDR2 FQGNSA. There are 13 residues in the CDR3. This CDR3 reads CASSRDSFYEQYF. The CDR3 region has the DNA TGTGCCAGCAGTCGGGACTCCTTCTACGAGCAGTACTTC.

The J gene is TRBJ1-5, the V gene TRBV21-1; the table's D call, TRBD1, was not checked against the DNA. TRBV21-1 is a documented pseudogene. The CDR3 runs to 18 residues. The CDR3 region has the DNA TGTGCCAGCAGCAAAGTTAGGCTGGACAGGGGGCCGGATCAGCCCCAGCATTTT. Its translation: CASSKVRLDRGPDQPQHF.

The V gene is TRBV20-1, the J gene TRBJ1-1, with 11 bases aligning to TRBD1. This CDR3 contains 16 residues. The ends lost 5 bases at V and 0 bases at J; junction bases unmatched: 8. CDR1 DFQATT and CDR2 SNEGSKA come from the germline V gene (reference sequence). The CDR3 sequence: CSAFPWTGGMNTEAFF. CDR3 nucleotides: TGCAGTGCTTTTCCATGGACAGGGGGCATGAACACTGAAGCTTTCTTT.

The chain links TRBV18 to TRBJ2-5; D ambiguous. Between the trimmed V and J ends, which lost 2 bases and 4 bases, there was a span of 8 bases. CDR3 size: 13 residues. Germline CDR1 reads KGHSH; CDR2 reads LQKENI. This CDR3 reads CASSPNRRETQYF. CDR3 sequence (DNA): TGTGCCAGCTCACCAAATCGGCGAGAGACCCAGTACTTC. Full variable domain (remainder filled in from reference TRBV18 and TRBJ2-5): NAGVMQNPRHLVRRRGQEARLRCSPMKGHSHVYWYRQLPEEGLKFMVYLQKENIIDESGMPKERFSAEFPKEGPSILRIQQVVRGDSAAYFCASSPNRRETQYFGPGTRLLVL.

V is TRBV27 and J is TRBJ2-1; 8 bases are a match to TRBD1. The germline CDR1 and CDR2 sequences are MNHEY and SMNVEV (reference sequence). Germline trimming cut 5 bases from V and 10 bases from J; bases unmatched to any gene: 13. The CDR3 covers 15 residues. This chain's CDR3 is CASSPLGQVSYEQFF. DNA for the CDR3: TGTGCCAGCAGTCCCCTGGGACAGGTCTCCTACGAGCAGTTCTTC.

A word on this clonotype: Compared with germline, one end of the junction differs, possibly owing to a read error. The rearrangement uses TRBV6-6 and TRBJ2-3; D unclear. This CDR3 is 11 amino acids long. Germline V CDR1 and CDR2: MNHNY, SVGAGI (reference sequence). The CDR3 is CASSITATQYF. The DNA of the CDR3 is TGTGCCAGCAGTATCACAGCTACGCAGTATTTT.

This clonotype occurred a few times. The V call is TRBV27, the J call TRBJ2-7; D might be TRBD1 (5 bases). V dropped 6 bases and J dropped 0 bases, with 15 bases sitting between them. Germline V gene lookup returns CDR1 MNHEY and CDR2 SMNVEV (reference sequence). The length of the CDR3 is 15 residues. In nucleotides, the CDR3 is TGTGCCAGCAGGTTAGAGGTAGGGGCCTCCTACGAGCAGTACTTC. Amino acids: CASRLEVGASYEQYF.

The chain joins TRBV5-1 to TRBJ1-2; 8 bases fit TRBD1. CDR1 is SGHRS, CDR2 YFSETQ, per germline. The CDR3 spans 15 residues. V lost 4 bases, J lost 4 bases, and 9 bases stayed unmatched. The CDR3 region is CASSQDRVQFYGYTF. The CDR3 DNA reads as TGCGCCAGCAGCCAGGACAGGGTTCAGTTCTATGGCTACACCTTC.

This clonotype was recorded at least ten times. The junction does not match germline at one end; this may be a read error. This chain links TRBV7-2 with TRBJ2-5, with 13 bases aligning to TRBD2. The CDR3 extends over 14 amino acids. Germline loops: CDR1 SGHTA, CDR2 FQGNSA. The CDR3 loop is CASSSLGLAGQIEF. The CDR3 DNA is TGTGCCAGCAGCTCTCTGGGACTAGCGGGACAGATAGAATTC.

The CDR3 here is CASSPWTDAAEQFF. In DNA, the CDR3 is TGTGCCAGCAGCCCTTGGACGGACGCGGCTGAGCAGTTCTTC. The chain is built from TRBV7-2 and TRBJ2-1, with D uncertain. Germline-derived CDR1 and CDR2 are SGHTA and FQGNSA. There are 14 residues in the CDR3. V lost 5 bases and J lost 9, with 17 bases in between.

Many counts were recorded for this clonotype. The chain is built from TRBV5-1 and TRBJ2-3; no definite D call. V was pared by 2 bases and J by 2 bases, with 9 bases between. The CDR3 covers 14 residues. CDR1 and CDR2 from the germline V gene are SGHRS and YFSETQ. The CDR3 loop is CASSLRLSTDTQYF. The DNA of the CDR3 is TGCGCCAGCAGCTTAAGGCTTTCCACAGATACGCAGTATTTT.

J is TRBJ2-5 and V is TRBV4-2; D might be TRBD1 or TRBD2, each matching 5 bases. The CDR3 runs 14 residues. Between the trimmed V and J ends, which lost 0 bases and 3 bases, there was a span of 8 bases. The germline CDR1 and CDR2 sequences are LGHNA and YNFKEQ. The CDR3 DNA sequence: TGTGCCAGCAGCCAAGATCGGGGCGAAGAGACCCAGTACTTC. It specifies CASSQDRGEETQYF.

This clonotype was seen ten or more times. This chain uses TRBV4-3 with TRBJ2-3; 10 bases are shared with TRBD2. The CDR3 is 16 residues long. Germline assignment: CDR1 LGHNA and CDR2 YSLEER. The junction had 4 bases not matched to a gene; V was cut back by 0 bases and J by 4 bases. CDR3 loop: CASSQEPSGSPDTQYF. The CDR3 nucleotides are TGCGCCAGCAGCCAAGAACCTAGCGGGAGTCCAGATACGCAGTATTTT.

On this clonotype: One end of the junction is discordant with germline, which a read error may explain. V and J are TRBV7-7 and TRBJ2-5; TRBD1 matches at 7 bases. Looked up from germline, CDR1 is SSHAT and CDR2 is FNYEAQ (reference sequence). The CDR3 consists of 14 residues. Here the CDR3 reads CASSPSTGRETQYF. Here the CDR3 DNA reads TGTGCTAGCAGCCCCTCGACAGGGCGGGAGACCCAGTACTTC.

This clonotype was seen only a few times. The chain recombines TRBV5-1 with TRBJ2-2; weak D call: TRBD1 (5 bases). The CDR3 is made up of 14 amino acids. Germline CDR1 and CDR2: SGHRS and YFSETQ. Trimming stripped 5 bases from V and 3 bases from J, with 11 bases between. The CDR3 spells CASSKSTDTGELFF. CDR3 bases: TGCGCCAGCAGTAAGTCGACAGACACCGGGGAGCTGTTTTTT.

The chain employs TRBV12-3 or TRBV12-4 and TRBJ2-7; TRBD1 is a possible D gene (6 bases). The CDR3 is 12 residues long. Trimming shortened V by 8 bases and J by 0 bases, and 8 bases separated the two germline ends. CDR3 nucleotides: TGTGCCAGCGGGGACACCTCCTACGAGCAGTACTTC. It yields the protein CASGDTSYEQYF.